This entry features one T cell receptor (beta chain) sequence. It has no known antigen specificity. No base qualities exist here, and no much larger clone lies one base off it. Donors were healthy HIV-negative adults with no recently reported acute infections or vaccinations. All donors were Caucasian adults living in Nashville, Tennessee, USA. CD4+ T cells were enriched through magnetic negative selection, after which naive cells were positively selected on CD45RA and the remaining negative fraction served as the memory subset. After blood collection by leukapheresis, PBMCs were isolated using Ficoll-Histopaque density gradient centrifugation and then cryopreserved in the vapor phase of liquid nitrogen. Analytical flow cytometry was used to check the purity and quantity of each magnetically sorted T cell population. From each sorted fraction, genomic DNA was isolated and quantified by UV absorbance on a Nanodrop 2000c.

TCR CDR3 regions were amplified from genomic DNA by multiplex PCR using the deep immunoSEQ assay. Extracted genomic DNA from each cell subset was spread evenly across all wells of several immunoSEQ 96-well plates, with each plate serving as a replicate. For sorted subsets, roughly 200 ng genomic DNA, equal to about 30,000 T cell genomes, was loaded into each replicate PCR. The purified libraries were quantified using a Qubit 3.0 fluorometer, sized with a Bioanalyzer 2100, and then quantified again using the KAPA Library Quantification kit. Every immunoSEQ 96-well plate was sequenced on a separate single-read 150-cycle Illumina NextSeq 550 flow cell. Concerning the study's data processing: Because the immunoSEQ output held only junctional sequences and lacked quality scores, the filtering could not match the filtering applied to full-length reads. To assign V/J genes and CDR3, sequences were annotated against IMGT germline references using PyIR, a Python wrapper for IgBLAST v1.9. Reads were removed for weak V/J assignments (E-value above 1e-6), missing CDR3, stop codons, out-of-frame junctions, or ambiguous translated residues. V3J clonotypes were defined as sequences sharing an identical inferred V gene, J gene, and CDR3 amino acid sequence. Percentage overlap between repertoires was calculated by dividing the number of shared unique clonotypes by the size of the smaller repertoire. Three approaches were used to assess repertoire richness: RTK rarefaction, the Chao1 estimator, and Recon v2.1 estimates of unobserved clonotypes. Generation probabilities for all TCRbeta clonotypes obtained by the gDNA method from a few donors were computed using OLGA. TCRdb took over this immuneACCESS table, retaining in-frame rearrangements with V and J assigned. Such tables are incomplete; in checked studies, under half of the missing clones stem from an unresolved V gene, and the remainder is unexplained. That table is the source of V, J and clone size, and D and trimming were worked out from the DNA. This sample lists nearly 1 million clones; approximately 80% were detected once. The top ten clones comprise nearly 1.5% of the sample.

V is shortened by 6 bases, J by 9 bases, and the region joining them spans 12 bases. Sequences MNHEY (CDR1) and SVGAGI (CDR2) are obtained from the germline V gene. The CDR3 numbers 12 residues from cysteine through phenylalanine. Only the CDR3 DNA is retained, 36 bases long and in frame from the first base. This record comes from a study of shared clonotypes between healthy human individuals (dated by TCRdb to between 2020 and 2021). With regard to the full study: A couple of women and a few men aged 18 to 49 years were included in the cohort. For each donor, CD4 naive and CD4 memory were each given three plates, CD8 naive was given two plates, and CD8 memory was given one plate. To estimate repertoire size and how much clonotypes are shared between individuals, the study performed deep sequencing of blood TCR repertoires from 4 to 6 healthy adults. Libraries were prepared and TCR repertoires were sequenced by different laboratories using diverse techniques, in order to increase sequencing depth and limit assay-specific biases. Each donor's leukapheresis produced roughly between about 0.9 and 9.5 billion PBMCs. The investigation overall reported the following: Estimated clonotype richness was generally larger for naive than for memory subsets. About 5% of naive CD4, around 3.5% of naive CD8, about 2.5% of memory CD4, and over 0.35% of memory CD8 clonotypes were shared across a few donors. Rarefaction of sorted-subset datasets indicated incomplete sequencing despite the large sequencing depth. Compared with non-shared clonotypes, clonotypes shared by all four sorted-subset donors had higher generation probabilities. Sampling was restricted to blood, and TCR repertoires in tissues likely differ from the TCR repertoires found in blood. The genetic and exposure-history diversity represented was limited by the small number of donors. Pairwise subsampling indicated that sequencing depth was expected to affect the degree of clonotype sharing among donors.

The source material was memory CD4+ T cells sorted from blood. Reading the label with the study, this specimen's cell subset or site is: CD45RA-negative fraction. The clonotype comes from a man aged 18 to 30 in good health. The chain employs TRBV6-5 and TRBJ2-1; the D gene is possibly TRBD1 or TRBD2, each agreeing over 6 bases. The CDR3 region has the sequence CASRSPGAEQFF. In nucleotide form, the sequence is TGTGCCAGCAGGTCACCGGGGGCTGAGCAGTTCTTC.